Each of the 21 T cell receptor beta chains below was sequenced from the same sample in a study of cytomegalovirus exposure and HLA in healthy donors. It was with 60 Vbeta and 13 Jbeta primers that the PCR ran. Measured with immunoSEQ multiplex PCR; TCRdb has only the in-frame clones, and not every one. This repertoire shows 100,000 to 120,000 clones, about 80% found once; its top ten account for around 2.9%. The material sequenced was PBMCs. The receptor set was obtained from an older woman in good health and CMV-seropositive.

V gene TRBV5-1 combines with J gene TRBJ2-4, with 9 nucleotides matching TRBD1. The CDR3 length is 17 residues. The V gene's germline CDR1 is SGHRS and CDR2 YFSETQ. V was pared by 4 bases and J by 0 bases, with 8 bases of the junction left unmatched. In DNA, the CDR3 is TGCGCCAGCAGCCCCGGGACAGGGAGCCTAGCCAAAAACATTCAGTACTTC. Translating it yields CASSPGTGSLAKNIQYF.

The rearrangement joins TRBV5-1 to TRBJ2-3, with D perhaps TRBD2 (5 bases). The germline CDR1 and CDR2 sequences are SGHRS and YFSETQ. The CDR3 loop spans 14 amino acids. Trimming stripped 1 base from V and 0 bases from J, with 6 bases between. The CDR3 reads CASSLRGSTDTQYF. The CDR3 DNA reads TGCGCCAGCAGCTTGCGAGGGAGCACAGATACGCAGTATTTT.

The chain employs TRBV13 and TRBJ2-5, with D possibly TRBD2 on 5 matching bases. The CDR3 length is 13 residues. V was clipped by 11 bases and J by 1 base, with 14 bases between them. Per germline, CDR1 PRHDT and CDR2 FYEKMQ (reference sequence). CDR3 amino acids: CASGRGFQETQYF. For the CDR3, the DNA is TGTGCCTCGGGTCGGGGTTTCCAAGAGACCCAGTACTTC.

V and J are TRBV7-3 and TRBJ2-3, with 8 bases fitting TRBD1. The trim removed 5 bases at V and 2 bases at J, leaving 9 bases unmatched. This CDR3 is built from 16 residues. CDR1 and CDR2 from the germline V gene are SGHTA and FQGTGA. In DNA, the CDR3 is TGTGCCAGCAGCGAGGAAGGACAGGGCGACACAGATACGCAGTATTTT. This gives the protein CASSEEGQGDTDTQYF.

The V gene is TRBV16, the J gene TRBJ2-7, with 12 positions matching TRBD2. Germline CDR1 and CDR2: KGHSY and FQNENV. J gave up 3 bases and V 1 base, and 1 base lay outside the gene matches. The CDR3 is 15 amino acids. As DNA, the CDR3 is TGTGCCAGCAGCCAATTGACTAGCGGGAGCTACGAGCAGTACTTC. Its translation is CASSQLTSGSYEQYF.

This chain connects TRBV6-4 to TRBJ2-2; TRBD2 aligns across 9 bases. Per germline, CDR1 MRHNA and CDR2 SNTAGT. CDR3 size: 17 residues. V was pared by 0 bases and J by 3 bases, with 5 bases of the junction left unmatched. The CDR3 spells CASSDSAGGPHTGELFF. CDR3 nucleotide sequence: TGTGCCAGCAGTGACTCGGCGGGAGGGCCCCACACCGGGGAGCTGTTTTTT.

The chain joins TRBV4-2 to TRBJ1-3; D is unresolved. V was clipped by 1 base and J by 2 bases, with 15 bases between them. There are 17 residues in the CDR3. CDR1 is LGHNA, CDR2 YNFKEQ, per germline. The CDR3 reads CASSQGATSATGNTIYF. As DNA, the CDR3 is TGTGCCAGCAGCCAAGGAGCGACCTCAGCAACTGGAAACACCATATATTTT.

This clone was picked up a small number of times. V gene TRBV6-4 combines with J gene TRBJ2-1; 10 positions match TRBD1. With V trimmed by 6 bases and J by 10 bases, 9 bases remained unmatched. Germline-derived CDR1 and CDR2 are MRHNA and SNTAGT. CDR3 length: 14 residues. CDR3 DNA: TGTGCCAGCAGCCCGGGACAGGGGAGCATGGAGCAGTTCTTC. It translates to CASSPGQGSMEQFF.

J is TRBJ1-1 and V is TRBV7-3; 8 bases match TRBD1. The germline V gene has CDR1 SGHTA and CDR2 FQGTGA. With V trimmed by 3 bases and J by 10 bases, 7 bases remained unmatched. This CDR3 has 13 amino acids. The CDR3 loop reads CASSLGTGGRAFF. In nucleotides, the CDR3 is TGTGCCAGCAGCTTGGGAACAGGGGGACGAGCTTTCTTT.

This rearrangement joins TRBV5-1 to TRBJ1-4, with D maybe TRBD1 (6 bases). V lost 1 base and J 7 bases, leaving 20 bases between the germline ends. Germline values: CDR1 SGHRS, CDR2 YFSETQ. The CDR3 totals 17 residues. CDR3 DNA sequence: TGCGCCAGCAGCTTGTGGGCAGGGGTTGGTGAAAGTGAAAAACTGTTTTTT. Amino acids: CASSLWAGVGESEKLFF.

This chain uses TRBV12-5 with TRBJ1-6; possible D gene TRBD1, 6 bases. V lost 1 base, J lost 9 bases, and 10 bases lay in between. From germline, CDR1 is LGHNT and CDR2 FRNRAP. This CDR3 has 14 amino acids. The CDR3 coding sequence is TGTGCTAGTGGTTTGGGACAGGAGACTTCACCCCTCCACTTT. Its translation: CASGLGQETSPLHF.

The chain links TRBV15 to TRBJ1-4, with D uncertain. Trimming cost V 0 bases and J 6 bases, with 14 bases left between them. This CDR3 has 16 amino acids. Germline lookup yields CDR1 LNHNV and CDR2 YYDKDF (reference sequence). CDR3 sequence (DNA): TGTGCCACCAGCAGAGATGCGGATATCACTTATGAAAAACTGTTTTTT. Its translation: CATSRDADITYEKLFF.

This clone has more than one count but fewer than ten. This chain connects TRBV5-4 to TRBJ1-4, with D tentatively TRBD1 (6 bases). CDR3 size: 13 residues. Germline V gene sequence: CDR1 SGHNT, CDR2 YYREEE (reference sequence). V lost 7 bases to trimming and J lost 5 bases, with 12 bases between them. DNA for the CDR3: TGTGCCAGCGGAACAAGGGGGAATGAAAAACTGTTTTTT. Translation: CASGTRGNEKLFF.

The CDR3 is CASSRPLTQGAYGNTIYF. In DNA, the CDR3 is TGTGCCAGCAGCCGACCTTTAACGCAGGGGGCGTATGGAAACACCATATATTTT. This chain links TRBV7-9 with TRBJ1-3; 8 positions match TRBD1. V lost 5 bases and J lost 3; bases outside the gene matches: 15. Germline values: CDR1 SEHNR, CDR2 FQNEAQ (reference sequence). The CDR3 length is 18 residues.

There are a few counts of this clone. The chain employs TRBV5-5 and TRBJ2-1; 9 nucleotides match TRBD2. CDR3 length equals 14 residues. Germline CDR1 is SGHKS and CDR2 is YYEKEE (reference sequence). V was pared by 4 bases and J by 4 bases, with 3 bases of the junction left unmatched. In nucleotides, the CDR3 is TGTGCCAGCAGCCGTAGCGGGGGTTACAATGAGCAGTTCTTC. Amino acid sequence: CASSRSGGYNEQFF.

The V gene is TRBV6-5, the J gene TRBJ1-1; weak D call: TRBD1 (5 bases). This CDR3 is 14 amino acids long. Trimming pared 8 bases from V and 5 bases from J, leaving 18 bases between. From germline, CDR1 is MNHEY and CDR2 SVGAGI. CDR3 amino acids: CASASRAPGTEAFF. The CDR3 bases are TGTGCCAGCGCCAGCAGGGCCCCCGGGACTGAAGCTTTCTTT.

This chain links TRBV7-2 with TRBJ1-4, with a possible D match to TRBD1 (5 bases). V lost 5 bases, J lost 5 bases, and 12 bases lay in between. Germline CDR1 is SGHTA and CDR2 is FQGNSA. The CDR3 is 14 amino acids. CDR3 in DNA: TGTGCCAGCAGCGAAGACAGAACCAATGAAAAACTGTTTTTT. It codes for CASSEDRTNEKLFF.

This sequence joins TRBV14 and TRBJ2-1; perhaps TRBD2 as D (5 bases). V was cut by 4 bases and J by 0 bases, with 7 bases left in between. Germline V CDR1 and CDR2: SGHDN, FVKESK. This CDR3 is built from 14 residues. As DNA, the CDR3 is TGTGCCAGCAGCCTAGCGAGCTCCTACAATGAGCAGTTCTTC. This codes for CASSLASSYNEQFF.

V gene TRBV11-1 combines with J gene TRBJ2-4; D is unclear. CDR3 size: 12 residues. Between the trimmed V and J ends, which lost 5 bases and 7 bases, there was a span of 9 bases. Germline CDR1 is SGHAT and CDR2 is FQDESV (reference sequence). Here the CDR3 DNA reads TGTGCCAGCAGCCCCCGTCGGAACATTCAGTACTTC. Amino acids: CASSPRRNIQYF.

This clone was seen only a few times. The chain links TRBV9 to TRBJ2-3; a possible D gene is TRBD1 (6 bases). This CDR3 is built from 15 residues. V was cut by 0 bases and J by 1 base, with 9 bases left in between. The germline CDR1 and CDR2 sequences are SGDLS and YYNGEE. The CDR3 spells CASSVGAGGTDTQYF. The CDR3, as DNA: TGTGCCAGCAGCGTAGGGGCAGGGGGCACAGATACGCAGTATTTT.

The CDR3 reads CASSDGAGYTF. The DNA of the CDR3 is TGTGCCAGCAGCGATGGGGCTGGCTACACCTTC. The chain links TRBV9 to TRBJ1-2; D may be TRBD1 (5 bases). Germline CDR1 is SGDLS and CDR2 is YYNGEE. The V end lost 3 bases, the J end lost 7 bases, and 7 bases lay between the germline ends. This CDR3 has 11 residues.